Below, one T cell receptor (beta chain) is given with its context. What it recognizes is unknown. Some clones are missing from TCRdb's copy, which holds only in-frame ones; the method was immunoSEQ multiplex PCR. The table shows around 140,000 clones, with 92% occurring only once. The data were obtained in a study of T cell responses to AZD1222 COVID-19 vaccine. Study-level findings and limits: The donors showed a predominance of white British ancestry and of females, with possible underestimation of clonal diversity.

Trimming took 4 bases from V and 6 from J; bases not matched to a gene: 8. CDR1 SGHNT and CDR2 YYREEE come from the germline V gene (reference sequence). The CDR3 runs to 14 residues. This sequence joins TRBV5-4 and TRBJ2-3; 7 bases are a match to TRBD1. This specimen consisted of peripheral blood, obtained on day 0 of AZD1222 vaccination. The source of this sequence is an adult in good health. The CDR3 is CASSARQGTDTQYF. In DNA form, the CDR3 reads TGTGCCAGCAGCGCCCGACAGGGTACGGATACGCAGTATTTT.